This T cell receptor (beta chain) was recorded in a study of blood T cell repertoires in COVID-19. On the study more broadly: COVID-19 samples from acute and convalescent phases originated in the United States, Italy and Spain.

Produced via immunoSEQ multiplex PCR; TCRdb's table is partial and in-frame only. The sample records some 49,000 clones, over 75% being singletons. V shed 4 bases and J shed 4 bases, with 11 bases lying between them. CDR3 length: 13 residues. Germline lookup yields CDR1 SQVTM and CDR2 ANQGSEA. The sample taken for sequencing was peripheral blood. This TCR was recovered from a human donor in a cohort sampled during active COVID-19. The gene calls are TRBV29-1 and TRBJ1-5, with D unresolved. The CDR3 nucleotides are TGCAGCGTTGGGGCAGGTCCGAATCAGCCCCAGCATTTT. This sequence encodes CSVGAGPNQPQHF.